This paragraph covers one T cell receptor (beta chain) sequence. Ophthalmopathy cases met thresholds of Clinical Activity Score at least 3, NOSPECS grade at least 4 and duration under 3 months. Thyroid ultrasound and orbital computed tomography, with clinical symptoms and serum thyroxine and TRAb, informed diagnoses. This CDR3 has 15 residues. The V end was cut by 4 bases, the J end by 1 base, with 10 bases between. The sample comes from a study of T cells in Graves' hyperthyroidism and ophthalmopathy. Authors of the study amplified TCR beta CDR3 regions from RNA transcripts. The HTBI primer set was used in a first-round RT-PCR of the TCR CDR3. Via MiXCR, TCRdb re-called the multiplex PCR reads, giving one row per CDR3 protein. The repertoire holds fewer than 450,000 distinct CDR3 sequences, with about an eighth as singletons.

This chain connects TRBV12-3 or TRBV12-4 to TRBJ2-2, with a possible D match to TRBD2 (5 bases). This sequence was found in a man aged 45 to 65 with Graves' ophthalmopathy. The sample consisted of blood. As DNA, the CDR3 is TGTGCCAGCAGTTATCAAGCGGTGAACACCGGGGAGCTGTTTTTT. Translated: CASSYQAVNTGELFF.